This TCR beta chain was identified in a study of T cell repertoires in cytomegalovirus infection. One entry per CDR3 protein results from TCRdb running MiXCR on the reads. The sample lists some 600,000 distinct CDR3 sequences, approximately 25% occurring once. The study's findings and limits: Summed frequency of shared TCR beta families picked out CMV carriers who also had the relevant HLA.

Trimming cost V 0 bases and J 2 bases; bases outside gene matches: 10. The CDR3 covers 19 residues. The V gene's germline CDR1 is LGHNA and CDR2 YNFKEQ. A note on this clonotype: Its specificity is not known.

The chain combines TRBV4-2 with TRBJ2-3, with TRBD2 matching 11 bases. Input material: CD8+ T cells from PBMCs. This clonotype was obtained from a human donor in good health (CMV status not recorded). Some clones in this sample may be carry-over from other donors' samples. CDR3 loop: CASSQDPLTSGESTDTQYF. The CDR3 nucleotides are TGTGCCAGCAGCCAAGATCCCCTGACTAGCGGGGAATCCACAGATACGCAGTATTTT.